This T cell receptor (beta chain) was sequenced during a study of blood T cell repertoires in COVID-19. Sequencing was performed with immunoSEQ multiplex PCR; in TCRdb, only in-frame clones are kept and a portion is missing. The sample consists of approximately 120,000 clones, around 78% of them appearing once. The V and J ends lost 4 bases and 4 bases respectively, with 14 bases between them. Germline loops: CDR1 SGDLS, CDR2 YYNGEE. CDR3 size: 14 residues. Sequencing was done on a sample of peripheral blood. The sequence derives from a human donor in a cohort sampled during active COVID-19. The chain uses TRBV9 and TRBJ2-5; the D gene is possibly TRBD2 (6 bases). The CDR3 loop is CASSSRPGAETQYF. CDR3 DNA sequence: TGTGCCAGCAGCAGCCGGCCGGGAGCAGAGACCCAGTACTTC.